Following are 20 T cell receptor beta chains from one sample sequenced in a study of T cells in Graves' hyperthyroidism and ophthalmopathy. There were TCR beta CDR3 regions amplified from RNA transcripts. The TCR CDR3 first-round RT-PCR relied on the HTBI primer set. TCRdb re-derived calls from the multiplex PCR reads in MiXCR, one entry per CDR3 protein. The sample consists of about 360,000 distinct CDR3 sequences, 13% of them appearing once. Sequencing used blood. These receptors came from a young woman with Graves' hyperthyroidism.

This clonotype was counted ten times or more. This chain connects TRBV6-5 to TRBJ1-5; the D gene is possibly TRBD1 (5 bases). V was cut by 2 bases and J by 2 bases, with 16 bases left in between. The CDR3 is 17 residues long. Germline V gives CDR1 MNHEY, CDR2 SVGAGI. The CDR3 here is CASSYEAGRSGNQPQHF. The CDR3 DNA reads as TGTGCCAGCAGTTACGAGGCGGGGCGGTCTGGCAATCAGCCCCAGCATTTT.

The rearrangement uses TRBV15 and TRBJ2-2; tentatively, D is TRBD2 (6 bases). This CDR3 comprises 15 residues. The germline V gene has CDR1 LNHNV and CDR2 YYDKDF (reference sequence). Deletions cut 0 bases from V and 4 bases from J, with 9 bases between. CDR3 in DNA: TGTGCCACCAGCAGAGATCACGGGGGCACCGGGGAGCTGTTTTTT. The encoded protein is CATSRDHGGTGELFF. Full variable domain (missing parts from reference TRBV15 and TRBJ2-2): DAMVIQNPRYQVTQFGKPVTLSCSQTLNHNVMYWYQQKSSQAPKLLFHYYDKDFNNEADTPDNFQSRRPNTSFCFLDIRSPGLGDTAMYLCATSRDHGGTGELFFGEGSRLTVL.

This clonotype was counted between two and nine times. The chain combines TRBV27 with TRBJ2-2; the D gene is possibly TRBD1 (6 bases). The V gene lost 11 bases and the J gene lost 4 bases, with 11 bases spanning the gap. The CDR3 runs to 12 residues. Per the germline V gene, CDR1 is MNHEY and CDR2 is SMNVEV (reference sequence). CDR3 sequence reads: CAVQGFTGELFF. The CDR3 nucleotides read TGTGCCGTACAGGGTTTCACCGGGGAGCTGTTTTTT.

This clonotype was observed many times. The V and J genes are TRBV11-2 and TRBJ2-1; no firm D call. Trimming removed 4 bases from V and 7 bases from J, with 8 bases in between. There are 12 residues in the CDR3. Germline CDR1 SGHAT, CDR2 FQNNGV. The CDR3 nucleotides are TGTGCCAGCAGCTCCGCGGAGAATGAGCAGTTCTTC. As protein: CASSSAENEQFF.

J is TRBJ1-1 and V is TRBV12-5; D is uncertain. V lost 0 bases and J 7 bases, leaving 18 bases between the germline ends. The CDR3 runs to 16 residues. Germline V CDR1 and CDR2: LGHNT, FRNRAP. CDR3 sequence (DNA): TGTGCTAGTGGTTTGGTACTAGGGCCATCTCTGCGTGAAGCTTTCTTT. It is translated as CASGLVLGPSLREAFF.

This clonotype has ten or more counts. The rearrangement uses TRBV12-3 or TRBV12-4 and TRBJ2-2, with 12 bases identical to TRBD2. Trimming removed 6 bases from V and 3 bases from J; junction bases left unmatched: 5. The CDR3 is made up of 16 amino acids. The CDR3 sequence: CASRYGTSGYTGELFF. CDR3 nucleotide sequence: TGTGCCAGCAGATATGGGACTAGCGGGTACACCGGGGAGCTGTTTTTT.

This clonotype has a count of ten or more. This rearrangement joins TRBV4-3 to TRBJ2-5; D may correspond to TRBD1 or TRBD2 (6 bases each). From germline, CDR1 is LGHNA and CDR2 YSLEER. Trimming left V 0 bases short and J 7 bases short, with 12 bases between. The CDR3 sequence is 14 residues long. As DNA, the CDR3 is TGCGCCAGCAGCCAAGATCGGGGGCCAGGGACCCAGTACTTC. Protein product: CASSQDRGPGTQYF.

This clonotype came up many times. The V and J genes are TRBV7-2 and TRBJ2-7; D possibly corresponds to TRBD2 (6 bases). Trimming left V 0 bases short and J 3 bases short, with 12 bases between. The CDR3 loop spans 15 amino acids. Germline values: CDR1 SGHTA, CDR2 FQGNSA. The CDR3 DNA reads TGTGCCAGCAGCTTAGCCTGGAGCGGGCACTACGAGCAGTACTTC. This translates into CASSLAWSGHYEQYF.

This clonotype came up many times. The genes are TRBV18 and TRBJ1-2; D not resolved. Trimming stripped 0 bases from V and 4 bases from J, with 12 bases between. This CDR3 has 15 residues. The germline CDR1 and CDR2 sequences are KGHSH and LQKENI. CDR3 sequence reads: CASSPPSAESYGYTF. The CDR3 bases are TGTGCCAGCTCACCACCGTCGGCAGAATCCTATGGCTACACCTTC.

The V and J genes are TRBV19 and TRBJ2-2, with a weak D call TRBD2 (6 bases). Trimming stripped 9 bases from V and 4 bases from J, with 18 bases between. CDR1 and CDR2 (germline): LNHDA, SQIVND (reference sequence). The CDR3 runs 15 residues. The DNA for the CDR3 is TGTGCCAGCTCTCCGGGACTCCGAGGCACCGGGGAGCTGTTTTTT. Its translation is CASSPGLRGTGELFF.

This clonotype was seen many times. The V and J genes are TRBV4-1 and TRBJ2-7; 7 positions agree with TRBD2. The length of the CDR3 is 15 residues. Germline V gives CDR1 MGHRA, CDR2 YSYEKL. J was trimmed by 0 bases and V by 4 bases; bases with no gene match: 6. This chain's CDR3 is CASSRAGAPSYEQYF. The CDR3 nucleotides are TGCGCCAGCAGCCGCGCGGGAGCCCCCTCCTACGAGCAGTACTTC.

This clonotype was counted many times. The DNA for the CDR3 is TGTGCCAGCAGCTTAGGCAAGGGAGATACGCAGTATTTT. Translating it yields CASSLGKGDTQYF. The chain recombines TRBV7-2 with TRBJ2-3, with D unresolved. Germline lookup yields CDR1 SGHTA and CDR2 FQGNSA. Trimming took off 1 base at V and 5 bases at J, with 7 bases between the two ends. This CDR3 has 13 residues.

This clonotype was recorded at least ten times. CDR3 coding DNA: TGTGCCAGCAGCCAAGAGCCGGGGGGCGGATATTTAACTAATGAAAAACTGTTTTTT. Translation: CASSQEPGGGYLTNEKLFF. J is TRBJ1-4 and V is TRBV4-2, with D tentatively TRBD1 (6 bases). Per the germline V gene, CDR1 is LGHNA and CDR2 is YNFKEQ. This CDR3 contains 19 residues. V was cut by 0 bases and J by 1 base, with 18 bases left in between.

The gene calls are TRBV20-1 and TRBJ2-2, with 12 nucleotides matching TRBD2. Trimming cost V 4 bases and J 5 bases; bases outside gene matches: 5. This CDR3 is built from 15 residues. Germline CDR1 and CDR2: DFQATT and SNEGSKA (reference sequence). The CDR3 here is CSAITLAGGTGELFF. For the CDR3, the DNA is TGCAGTGCTATCACTCTAGCGGGAGGGACCGGGGAGCTGTTTTTT.

This clonotype showed up just a few times. The CDR3, as DNA: TGTGCCAGCAGCTCATCTGACAGGGGCGGACATGGCTACACCTTC. Amino acids: CASSSSDRGGHGYTF. The chain combines TRBV27 with TRBJ1-2, with 8 bases that match TRBD1. Unmatched junction bases numbered 12, after V lost 6 bases and J lost 6 bases. The V gene's germline CDR1 is MNHEY and CDR2 SMNVEV (reference sequence). The CDR3 covers 15 residues.

In the case of this clonotype: A single base separates this from a much larger clone, so it may be a read error. This rearrangement joins TRBV4-2 to TRBJ1-1, with 8 bases fitting TRBD1. With V trimmed by 0 bases and J by 11 bases, 11 bases remained unmatched. Germline lookup yields CDR1 LGHNA and CDR2 YNFKEQ. The length of the CDR3 is 15 residues. For the CDR3, the DNA is TGTGCCAGCAGCCAAGAGTGGAGACAGACAGGGGTTGCTTTCTTT. Translation gives CASSQEWRQTGVAFF.

The sample holds many counts of this clonotype. V usage is TRBV2 and J usage is TRBJ1-4; weak D call: TRBD1 (5 bases). This CDR3 has 14 residues. The V end lost 1 base, the J end lost 5 bases, and 8 bases lay between the germline ends. CDR1 is SNHLY and CDR2 is FYNNEI in the germline V gene. The CDR3 loop reads CASSEEEGNEKLFF. The DNA of the CDR3 is TGTGCCAGCAGTGAAGAAGAGGGGAATGAAAAACTGTTTTTT.

This clonotype was observed many times. The chain links TRBV3-1 to TRBJ2-7; 15 nucleotides align to TRBD2. CDR1 and CDR2 from the germline V gene are LGHDT and YNNKEL (reference sequence). Losses at the gene ends were 1 base for V and 2 bases for J; bases not matched to a gene: 3. The CDR3 loop spans 17 amino acids. In DNA form, the CDR3 reads TGTGCCAGCAGCCAAGGGGGACTAGCGGGAGGCACCTACGAGCAGTACTTC. This encodes CASSQGGLAGGTYEQYF.

This clonotype has a count of ten or more. Sequence at one end of the junction differs from germline and may be a read error. The J gene is TRBJ1-3, the V gene TRBV2; no definite D call. CDR1 and CDR2 (germline): SNHLY, FYNNEI. There are 17 residues in the CDR3. The CDR3 nucleotides read TGTGCCAGCAGTGATCAGTCCTCACCCTTCTCTGGCAACACCATATATTTT. Translated: CASSDQSSPFSGNTIYF.

This clonotype was observed a handful of times. The J gene is TRBJ2-2, the V gene TRBV7-3; D uncertain. Looked up from germline, CDR1 is SGHTA and CDR2 is FQGTGA. V lost 5 bases to trimming and J lost 2 bases, with 9 bases between them. The CDR3 extends over 14 amino acids. CDR3: CASSLKANTGELFF. The DNA of the CDR3 is TGTGCCAGCAGCCTGAAGGCAAACACCGGGGAGCTGTTTTTT.